This T cell receptor beta chain was profiled in a study of cytomegalovirus exposure and HLA in healthy donors. This clone was seen once. Deletions cut 11 bases from V and 2 bases from J, with 21 bases between. In germline, CDR1 is LGHNA, CDR2 YNFKEQ. This CDR3 is 15 amino acids long. Amplification used 60 Vbeta primers and 13 Jbeta primers. Clones were read by immunoSEQ multiplex PCR, and TCRdb kept only the in-frame ones, dropping some. The table has 130,000 to 150,000 clones, over 70% seen once. This chain links TRBV4-2 with TRBJ2-5; D is uncertain. This clonotype was obtained from a man aged 35-49 years in good health and CMV-seropositive. The sequencing sample was made of PBMCs. The CDR3 loop reads CASTLSWAEQETQYF. The CDR3 DNA reads as TGTGCCTCTACCCTTTCCTGGGCCGAACAAGAGACCCAGTACTTC.